This TCR beta chain was captured in a study of cytomegalovirus exposure and HLA in healthy donors. Study-level information: A later analysis reported the same platform for the approximately 110 validation repertoires and the 500 to 750 first-cohort repertoires.

V shed 5 bases, J shed 5 bases, and the junction held 7 bases outside the gene matches. Germline lookup yields CDR1 WNHNN and CDR2 SYGVQD (reference sequence). The CDR3 runs 15 residues. Judged by abundance, this clone is medium-sized. Measured with immunoSEQ multiplex PCR; TCRdb has only the in-frame clones, and not every one. The sample carries tens of thousands of clones, more than 80% recorded once. The TCR was taken from a young woman in good health and CMV-seronegative. The V and J genes are TRBV10-1 and TRBJ2-3; TRBD1 agrees at 10 bases. Material for sequencing was PBMCs. CDR3 loop: CASSTGTGDQDTQYF. CDR3 bases: TGCGCCAGCAGTACCGGGACAGGGGACCAAGATACGCAGTATTTT.